This T cell receptor (beta chain) was found in a study of PD-1 blockade in classical Hodgkin lymphoma. Study-wide points: What caused the repertoire differences, perhaps disease activity or prior therapy, remains undefined.

Note on this clone: As yet, its antigen is unknown.

The table came from immunoSEQ multiplex PCR; TCRdb's copy has only in-frame clones and leaves some out. The sample lists more than 20,000 clones; 90% to 95% were seen once. As for time point: newly diagnosed, previously untreated cHL patient sample. Trimming took 1 base from V and 15 from J, leaving 13 bases between them. The CDR3 contains 12 residues. From germline, CDR1 is MNHNS and CDR2 SASEGT. This sequence joins TRBV6-1 and TRBJ2-4; the D is unclear. The sequenced sample was peripheral blood mononuclear cells (PBMCs). This TCR derives from a human donor with classical Hodgkin lymphoma. CDR3 residues: CASSEVRITTYF. Written as DNA, the CDR3 is TGTGCCAGCAGTGAAGTGAGGATAACGACGTACTTC.